A single TCR beta chain is shown here with its context. Germline V gene lookup returns CDR1 SGHDN and CDR2 FVKESK. CDR3 length: 15 residues. V shed 1 base and J shed 3 bases, with 12 bases lying between them. The sample belongs to a study of blood T cell repertoires in COVID-19. The overall study: Samples representing acute and convalescent COVID-19 were sourced from the United States, Italy and Spain. Sample material is recorded as cDNA or gDNA derived from T cells, B-cell-depleted T cells, or PBMCs.

As handled by the study authors: Researchers report that nucleated cell counts were estimated from reference gene primer amplification. Libraries were prepared by immunoSEQ multiplex PCR; TCRdb keeps only in-frame clonotypes and omits some of them. D and trimming come from the DNA, and the V and J calls and clone size come from that table. Altogether around 20,000 clones are present, almost 85% being singletons, with the ten largest covering less than 70%. Input material: peripheral blood. This rearrangement joins TRBV14 to TRBJ1-1, with TRBD1 as a possible D gene (6 bases). This clonotype originated in an older man with acute or convalescent COVID-19. CDR3 in amino acids: CASSQVLGAYTEAFF. CDR3 sequence (DNA): TGTGCCAGCAGCCAAGTGCTGGGGGCTTACACTGAAGCTTTCTTT.